The 32 T cell receptor beta chains listed next were all sequenced from one sample in a study of human T cells and chemical hapten exposure. Time point noted: patch test 2, 6 weeks after DPC sensitization. Treatment of the sample: therapeutic diphenylcyclopropenone sensitization with weekly scalp DPC. Using its own MiXCR run on the RACE reads, TCRdb lists one record per CDR3 protein. The table records 96,000 or so distinct CDR3 sequences, about 9.3% of them present only once. Here the sequenced sample was whole blood, taken in connection with sensitization to the hapten diphenylcyclopropenone (DPC). The receptors come from a woman in her forties with alopecia areata. Some clones in this sample may be carry-over from other donors' samples.

This clonotype was counted only a few times. The J gene is TRBJ2-2, the V gene TRBV4-1; TRBD2 matches 13 bases. This CDR3 comprises 18 residues. Germline trimming cut 2 bases from V and 7 bases from J; bases unmatched to any gene: 10. Germline CDR1 and CDR2: MGHRA and YSYEKL. CDR3 coding DNA: TGCGCCAGCAGCCAAACTGGGGGACTAGCGGGATTATACGGGGAGCTGTTTTTT. This translates into CASSQTGGLAGLYGELFF.

There are a few counts of this clonotype. The genes are TRBV7-3 and TRBJ2-3; D is undetermined. Per the germline V gene, CDR1 is SGHTA and CDR2 is FQGTGA. V lost 5 bases to trimming and J lost 5 bases, with 11 bases between them. CDR3 length equals 13 residues. The CDR3 sequence: CASSRSRRDTQYF. The CDR3 DNA reads TGTGCCAGCAGCCGCTCTAGGAGAGATACGCAGTATTTT.

This clonotype was observed at least ten times. The chain couples TRBV5-1 to TRBJ2-5; TRBD1 matches 9 bases. This CDR3 is 16 amino acids long. Looked up from germline, CDR1 is SGHRS and CDR2 is YFSETQ. The V segment lost 4 bases and the J segment 2 bases; nucleotides outside the gene matches: 9. Written as DNA, the CDR3 is TGCGCCAGCAGCGGCGGGACAGGGCAGGGTCAAGAGACCCAGTACTTC. It encodes CASSGGTGQGQETQYF. Combining the CDR3 with reference TRBV5-1 and TRBJ2-5 gives the whole variable domain KAGVTQTPRYLIKTRGQQVTLSCSPISGHRSVSWYQQTPGQGLQFLFEYFSETQRNKGNFPGRFSGRQFSNSRSEMNVSTLELGDSALYLCASSGGTGQGQETQYFGPGTRLLVL.

This clonotype appeared many times. The chain carries TRBV2 and TRBJ1-2; TRBD1 aligns across 11 bases. CDR1 is SNHLY and CDR2 is FYNNEI in the germline V gene. This CDR3 comprises 14 residues. The junction had 4 bases not matched to a gene; V was cut back by 5 bases and J by 5 bases. The CDR3 DNA reads TGTGCCAGCAGTCGGACAGGGGGCGGGTATGGCTACACCTTC. It encodes CASSRTGGGYGYTF. Full variable domain (outside the CDR3, taken from reference TRBV2 and TRBJ1-2): EPEVTQTPSHQVTQMGQEVILRCVPISNHLYFYWYRQILGQKVEFLVSFYNNEISEKSEIFDDQFSVERPDGSNFTLKIRSTKLEDSAMYFCASSRTGGGYGYTFGSGTRLTVV.

CDR3 sequence reads: CASRLQGTAEAFF. CDR3 nucleotide sequence: TGTGCCAGCAGGCTACAGGGCACCGCTGAAGCTTTCTTT. The chain carries TRBV28 and TRBJ1-1; tentative D call: TRBD1 (6 bases). The germline V gene has CDR1 MDHEN and CDR2 SYDVKM. The CDR3 consists of 13 residues. V was shortened by 6 bases and J by 6 bases, with 14 bases between the two germline ends.

This clonotype has ten or more counts. This chain uses TRBV20-1 with TRBJ1-2; D not certain. V lost 0 bases and J lost 3, with 11 bases in between. The CDR3 loop spans 14 amino acids. Germline values: CDR1 DFQATT, CDR2 SNEGSKA (reference sequence). DNA of the CDR3: TGCAGTGCTAGAGATCCCAACATATACTATGGCTACACCTTC. This codes for CSARDPNIYYGYTF.

Only a few counts were recorded for this clonotype. The chain has TRBV11-2 and TRBJ2-5; no clear D gene. Germline CDR1 is SGHAT and CDR2 is FQNNGV. The CDR3 extends over 14 amino acids. Deletions cut 5 bases from V and 5 bases from J, with 15 bases between. In DNA, the CDR3 is TGTGCCAGCAGCCCACCCCACTTGAGGGAGACCCAGTACTTC. It translates to CASSPPHLRETQYF. Using reference TRBV11-2 and TRBJ2-5 for the parts outside the CDR3, the full variable domain is EAGVAQSPRYKIIEKRQSVAFWCNPISGHATLYWYQQILGQGPKLLIQFQNNGVVDDSQLPKDRFSAERLKGVDSTLKIQPAKLEDSAVYLCASSPPHLRETQYFGPGTRLLVL.

The chain carries TRBV2 and TRBJ2-1, with a weak D call TRBD2 (6 bases). CDR1 and CDR2 (germline): SNHLY, FYNNEI. Trimming pared 8 bases from V and 2 bases from J, leaving 16 bases between. The CDR3 covers 15 residues. The CDR3 DNA sequence: TGTGCCAGCCAGGAGGGAGGTTCTACCTACAATGAGCAGTTCTTC. Encoded protein: CASQEGGSTYNEQFF. Variable domain in full (rest from reference TRBV2 and TRBJ2-1): EPEVTQTPSHQVTQMGQEVILRCVPISNHLYFYWYRQILGQKVEFLVSFYNNEISEKSEIFDDQFSVERPDGSNFTLKIRSTKLEDSAMYFCASQEGGSTYNEQFFGPGTRLTVL.

This clonotype was found many times. The chain couples TRBV29-1 to TRBJ2-5, with a weak D call TRBD1 (6 bases). This CDR3 has 14 residues. CDR1 and CDR2 (germline): SQVTM, ANQGSEA. The V and J ends lost 6 bases and 1 base respectively, with 15 bases between them. CDR3 sequence: CSVEDSPFQETQYF. The CDR3 DNA sequence: TGCAGCGTGGAGGACAGTCCCTTCCAAGAGACCCAGTACTTC.

At least ten counts were recorded for this clonotype. The chain is built from TRBV6-6 and TRBJ2-3; TRBD2 matches 10 bases. CDR3 length equals 14 residues. J was trimmed by 9 bases and V by 0 bases; bases with no gene match: 3. In germline, CDR1 is MNHNY, CDR2 SVGAGI (reference sequence). The CDR3, as DNA: TGTGCCAGCAGTTACTCAATGGGACTAGCGACGCAGTATTTT. Amino acid sequence: CASSYSMGLATQYF.

In its sample, this clonotype was seen a few times. The chain is built from TRBV7-2 and TRBJ2-4; 12 bases align to TRBD2. Germline values: CDR1 SGHTA, CDR2 FQGNSA. The CDR3 extends over 16 amino acids. J gave up 8 bases and V 5 bases, and 10 bases lay outside the gene matches. In nucleotides, the CDR3 is TGTGCCAGCAGCGGGCTAGCGGGAGGGAGTATGTACATTCAGTACTTC. Translated: CASSGLAGGSMYIQYF.

The rearrangement uses TRBV2 and TRBJ2-1, with 7 bases lining up with TRBD2. CDR1 and CDR2 (germline): SNHLY, FYNNEI. Unmatched junction bases numbered 8, after V lost 3 bases and J lost 9 bases. CDR3 size: 14 residues. The CDR3 DNA is TGTGCCAGCAGTGACGGCGGGAGCTCTAGTGAGCAGTTCTTC. This sequence encodes CASSDGGSSSEQFF.

This clonotype was counted at least ten times. Given a much more abundant clone one base away, this may be a read error. The chain joins TRBV29-1 to TRBJ2-2, with D unclear. The CDR3 sequence is 11 residues long. V was cut by 3 bases and J by 1 base, with 0 bases left in between. In germline, CDR1 is SQVTM, CDR2 ANQGSEA. CDR3 region: CSVENTGELFF. CDR3 coding DNA: TGCAGCGTTGAGAACACCGGGGAGCTGTTTTTT.

In its sample, this clonotype was seen many times. The chain uses TRBV29-1 and TRBJ2-7; weak D call: TRBD1 (6 bases). CDR3 size: 12 residues. Germline assignment: CDR1 SQVTM and CDR2 ANQGSEA. V lost 4 bases and J lost 6, with 13 bases in between. CDR3 nucleotide sequence: TGCAGCGTTGGGACAGCGGAAGGCGAGCAGTACTTC. Translating it yields CSVGTAEGEQYF.

This clonotype was recorded a few times. The J gene is TRBJ2-1, the V gene TRBV7-2; possibly TRBD2 for D (5 bases). CDR3 size: 14 residues. The V end lost 3 bases, the J end lost 2 bases, and 8 bases lay between the germline ends. The germline gives CDR1 SGHTA, CDR2 FQGNSA. The DNA for the CDR3 is TGTGCCAGCAGCTTCGCCGGGACCTACAATGAGCAGTTCTTC. The encoded protein is CASSFAGTYNEQFF.

The V call is TRBV18, the J call TRBJ2-7, with 8 bases aligning to TRBD1. The germline V gene encodes CDR1 KGHSH and CDR2 LQKENI. This CDR3 has 13 amino acids. V gave up 4 bases and J gave up 3 bases; unmatched junction bases: 2. The CDR3 loop is CASSQTGDYEQYF. The CDR3 DNA sequence: TGTGCCAGCTCACAGACAGGGGACTACGAGCAGTACTTC.

Only a few counts were recorded for this clonotype. This chain joins TRBV5-1 and TRBJ1-6; perhaps TRBD1 as D (5 bases). The V gene lost 7 bases and the J gene lost 7 bases, with 12 bases spanning the gap. Germline assignment: CDR1 SGHRS and CDR2 YFSETQ. The CDR3 totals 13 residues. The CDR3 DNA reads TGCGCCAGCCGGGGGGACTTCAATTCACCCCTCCACTTT. This gives the protein CASRGDFNSPLHF.

V gene TRBV18 combines with J gene TRBJ1-3; the D is unclear. The germline gives CDR1 KGHSH, CDR2 LQKENI. V was shortened by 6 bases and J by 0 bases, with 15 bases between the two germline ends. The CDR3 extends over 16 amino acids. The CDR3 sequence: CASSSVGRISGNTIYF. CDR3 DNA sequence: TGTGCCAGCTCGTCCGTTGGACGGATCTCTGGAAACACCATATATTTT.

Ten or more counts support this clonotype. The chain is built from TRBV6-1 and TRBJ2-1; D is uncertain. This CDR3 comprises 15 residues. Trimming left V 1 base short and J 0 bases short, with 7 bases between. Germline V gene sequence: CDR1 MNHNS, CDR2 SASEGT. CDR3 DNA: TGTGCCAGCAGTGAAGGCGGAAGCTCCTACAATGAGCAGTTCTTC. Encoded protein: CASSEGGSSYNEQFF.

CDR3 in DNA: TGTGCCAGCACGGACGGACGCTCTGGGGCCAACGTCCTGACTTTC. As protein: CASTDGRSGANVLTF. The rearrangement links TRBV12-3 or TRBV12-4 to TRBJ2-6, with D uncertain. The CDR3 consists of 15 residues. V shed 7 bases and J shed 0 bases, with 10 bases lying between them.

The chain joins TRBV28 to TRBJ2-7; no reliable D call. Per the germline V gene, CDR1 is MDHEN and CDR2 is SYDVKM. The CDR3 contains 13 residues. V was trimmed by 7 bases and J by 2 bases, leaving 12 bases between them. CDR3 in amino acids: CASNTVDPYEQYF. The CDR3, as DNA: TGTGCCAGCAATACGGTAGATCCCTACGAGCAGTACTTC.

This rearrangement joins TRBV28 to TRBJ2-5; 7 nucleotides align to TRBD1. The trim removed 5 bases at V and 4 bases at J, leaving 10 bases unmatched. The length of the CDR3 is 15 residues. In germline, CDR1 is MDHEN, CDR2 SYDVKM. The CDR3 spells CASSTARGLRETQYF. The CDR3 nucleotides read TGTGCCAGCAGTACCGCGAGGGGGCTAAGAGAGACCCAGTACTTC.

This clonotype has a count of ten or more. One end of the junction does not line up with germline, which may come from a read error. This chain's CDR3 is CASSTGQVFTSFF. CDR3 in DNA: TGTGCCAGCAGCACCGGACAGGTCTTTACCTCTTTTTTC. The chain recombines TRBV12-3 or TRBV12-4 with TRBJ1-2, with 7 nucleotides matching TRBD1. The CDR3 has 13 amino acids.

This chain connects TRBV29-1 to TRBJ2-2; weak D call: TRBD2 (6 bases). Deletions cut 6 bases from V and 7 bases from J, with 18 bases between. This CDR3 region has 14 residues. Germline CDR1 and CDR2: SQVTM and ANQGSEA. The CDR3 reads CSVGRQRLGGELFF. The CDR3 nucleotides read TGCAGCGTCGGGAGACAGAGATTAGGCGGGGAGCTGTTTTTT.

The V gene is TRBV6-2 or TRBV6-3, the J gene TRBJ1-1; D unresolved. The CDR3 consists of 13 residues. Trimming stripped 5 bases from V and 3 bases from J, with 10 bases between. Germline-derived CDR1 and CDR2 are MNHEY and SVGEGT. CDR3 amino acids: CASSRGRDTEAFF. The CDR3 DNA sequence: TGTGCCAGCAGTCGCGGGCGCGACACTGAAGCTTTCTTT.

This clonotype was detected only once. This chain connects TRBV20-1 to TRBJ1-2; D is unresolved. From germline, CDR1 is DFQATT and CDR2 SNEGSKA (reference sequence). The ends were cut back, 4 bases at V and 2 bases at J, with 8 bases in the middle. CDR3 length equals 12 residues. The CDR3 region has the DNA TGCAGTGCTAACCATATAAACTATGGCTACACCTTC. Residues: CSANHINYGYTF.

The chain uses TRBV20-1 and TRBJ1-2, with a tentative D call TRBD1 (5 bases). This CDR3 has 13 amino acids. V lost 4 bases, J lost 8 bases, and 17 bases lay in between. CDR1 is DFQATT, CDR2 SNEGSKA, per germline (reference sequence). CDR3 residues: CSATLTDLRGYTF. CDR3 DNA: TGCAGTGCTACCCTGACAGACTTGAGGGGCTACACCTTC.

The chain uses TRBV29-1 and TRBJ2-6; D remains unclear. V lost 6 bases to trimming and J lost 0 bases, with 6 bases between them. From germline, CDR1 is SQVTM and CDR2 ANQGSEA. The length of the CDR3 is 13 residues. The CDR3 nucleotides read TGCAGCGTACGGGTCTCTGGGGCCAACGTCCTGACTTTC. As protein: CSVRVSGANVLTF.

The sample holds many counts of this clonotype. The genes are TRBV3-1 and TRBJ2-2; possibly TRBD2 for D (7 bases). V dropped 4 bases and J dropped 4 bases, with 16 bases sitting between them. Germline CDR1 LGHDT, CDR2 YNNKEL (reference sequence). CDR3 size: 16 residues. The CDR3 DNA follows: TGTGCCAGCAGCCTCCATGGAGGGGGGGTCACCGGGGAGCTGTTTTTT. It is translated as CASSLHGGGVTGELFF.

This clonotype has a handful of counts. The chain is built from TRBV2 and TRBJ1-5; TRBD1 is a possible D gene (5 bases). Trimming took 4 bases from V and 5 from J, leaving 15 bases between them. Germline V gene sequence: CDR1 SNHLY, CDR2 FYNNEI. The CDR3 covers 15 residues. CDR3 DNA: TGTGCCAGCAGTGTCGGGCAGGGCCGTCATCAGCCCCAGCATTTT. Translation gives CASSVGQGRHQPQHF.

In its sample, this clonotype was seen many times. The chain employs TRBV20-1 and TRBJ1-6; D perhaps matches TRBD1 (6 bases). From germline, CDR1 is DFQATT and CDR2 SNEGSKA (reference sequence). This CDR3 has 13 residues. Trimming took off 0 bases at V and 7 bases at J, with 7 bases between the two ends. The CDR3, as DNA: TGCAGTGCTAGAGATAGGGGGAATTCACCCCTCCACTTT. Translated, it gives CSARDRGNSPLHF.

About this clonotype itself: Just one base apart from a much larger clone, this may be a read error. This sequence joins TRBV6-2 or TRBV6-3 and TRBJ1-2, with D perhaps TRBD1 (6 bases). The CDR3 extends over 14 amino acids. CDR1 is MNHEY, CDR2 SVGEGT, per germline. The CDR3 loop reads CVSTGTQHRYGYTF. In DNA form, the CDR3 reads TGTGTCAGTACCGGGACACAGCATCGATATGGCTACACCTTC.